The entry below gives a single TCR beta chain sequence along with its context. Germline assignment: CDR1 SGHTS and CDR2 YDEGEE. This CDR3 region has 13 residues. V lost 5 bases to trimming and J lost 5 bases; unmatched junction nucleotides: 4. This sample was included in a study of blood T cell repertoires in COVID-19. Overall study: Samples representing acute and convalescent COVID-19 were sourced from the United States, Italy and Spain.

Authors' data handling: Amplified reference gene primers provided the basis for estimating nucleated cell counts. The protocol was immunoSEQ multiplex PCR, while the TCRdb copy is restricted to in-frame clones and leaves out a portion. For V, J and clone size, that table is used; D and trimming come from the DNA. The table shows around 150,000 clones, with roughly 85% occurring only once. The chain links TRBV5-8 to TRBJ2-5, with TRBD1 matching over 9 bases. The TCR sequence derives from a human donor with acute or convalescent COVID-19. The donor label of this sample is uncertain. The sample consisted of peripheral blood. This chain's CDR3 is CASRGQGFETQYF. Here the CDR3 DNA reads TGTGCCAGCAGGGGACAGGGTTTCGAGACCCAGTACTTC.